This T cell receptor beta chain emerged from a study of blood T cell repertoires in COVID-19. The wider study: Sample material is recorded as cDNA or gDNA derived from T cells, B-cell-depleted T cells, or PBMCs.

Per the original data handling: Reference gene primer amplification gave nucleated cell count estimates. Assay: immunoSEQ multiplex PCR; the TCRdb copy retains only in-frame clones and omits some. V and J calls and clone size are as listed in that table; D and trimming were resolved from the DNA. The sample has some 220,000 clones, about 79% seen once. The CDR3 has 16 residues. Germline CDR1 is MNHNS and CDR2 is SASEGT. Trimming removed 3 bases from V and 5 bases from J; junction bases left unmatched: 3. The chain is built from TRBV6-1 and TRBJ2-1; 14 positions agree with TRBD2. Sequenced: peripheral blood. The source of this sequence is a man between 45 and 60 years old with active or convalescent COVID-19. The CDR3 spells CASSDWTSGGNNEQFF. CDR3 DNA sequence: TGTGCCAGCAGTGACTGGACTAGCGGGGGGAACAATGAGCAGTTCTTC.